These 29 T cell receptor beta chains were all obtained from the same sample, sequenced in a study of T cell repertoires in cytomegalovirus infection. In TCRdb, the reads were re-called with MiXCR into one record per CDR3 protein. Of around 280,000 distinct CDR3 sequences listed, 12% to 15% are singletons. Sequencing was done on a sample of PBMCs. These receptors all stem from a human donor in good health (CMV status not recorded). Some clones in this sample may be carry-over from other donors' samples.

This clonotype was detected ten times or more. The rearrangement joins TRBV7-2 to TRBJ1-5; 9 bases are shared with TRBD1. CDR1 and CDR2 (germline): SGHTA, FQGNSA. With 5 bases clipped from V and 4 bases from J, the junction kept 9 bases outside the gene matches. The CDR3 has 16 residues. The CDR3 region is CASSPFGGTGNQPQHF. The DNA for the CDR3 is TGTGCCAGCAGCCCTTTCGGGGGGACAGGGAATCAGCCCCAGCATTTT.

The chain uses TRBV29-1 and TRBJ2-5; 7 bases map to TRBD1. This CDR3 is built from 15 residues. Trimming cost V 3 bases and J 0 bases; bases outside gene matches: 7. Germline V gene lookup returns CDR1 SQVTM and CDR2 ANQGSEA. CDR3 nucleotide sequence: TGCAGCGTTGAGCATGGACAGGACTACCAAGAGACCCAGTACTTC. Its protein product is CSVEHGQDYQETQYF.

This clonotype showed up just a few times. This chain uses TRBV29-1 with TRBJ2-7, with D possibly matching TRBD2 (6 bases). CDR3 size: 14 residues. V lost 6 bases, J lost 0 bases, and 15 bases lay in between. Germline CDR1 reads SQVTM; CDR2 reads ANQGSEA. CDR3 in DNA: TGCAGCGTCGCGCCGGGACTTAGCTCCTACGAGCAGTACTTC. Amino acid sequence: CSVAPGLSSYEQYF.

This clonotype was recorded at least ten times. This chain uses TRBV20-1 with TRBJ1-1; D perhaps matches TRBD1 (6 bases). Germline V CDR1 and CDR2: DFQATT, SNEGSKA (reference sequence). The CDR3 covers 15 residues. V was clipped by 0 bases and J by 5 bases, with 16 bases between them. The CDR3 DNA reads TGCAGTGCTAGAGATGGCCGGGGGGCGCGAACTGAAGCTTTCTTT. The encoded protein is CSARDGRGARTEAFF.

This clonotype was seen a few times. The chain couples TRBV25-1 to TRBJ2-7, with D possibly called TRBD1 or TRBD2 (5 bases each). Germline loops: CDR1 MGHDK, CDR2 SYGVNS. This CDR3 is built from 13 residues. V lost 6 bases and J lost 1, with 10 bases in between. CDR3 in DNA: TGTGCCAGCAGAGAGGGGATTTCCTACGAGCAGTACTTC. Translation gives CASREGISYEQYF.

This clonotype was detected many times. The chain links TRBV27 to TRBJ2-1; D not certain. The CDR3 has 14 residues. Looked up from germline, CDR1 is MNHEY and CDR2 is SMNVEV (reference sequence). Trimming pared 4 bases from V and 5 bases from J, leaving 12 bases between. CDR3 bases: TGTGCCAGCAGTTCACCTACACCGAACAATGAGCAGTTCTTC. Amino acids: CASSSPTPNNEQFF.

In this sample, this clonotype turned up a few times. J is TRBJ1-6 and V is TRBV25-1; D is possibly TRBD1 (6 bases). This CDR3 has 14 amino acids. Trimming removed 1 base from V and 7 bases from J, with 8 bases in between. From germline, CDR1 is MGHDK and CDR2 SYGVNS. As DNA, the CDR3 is TGTGCCAGCAGTGAATGGGGGGCAAATTCACCCCTCCACTTT. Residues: CASSEWGANSPLHF.

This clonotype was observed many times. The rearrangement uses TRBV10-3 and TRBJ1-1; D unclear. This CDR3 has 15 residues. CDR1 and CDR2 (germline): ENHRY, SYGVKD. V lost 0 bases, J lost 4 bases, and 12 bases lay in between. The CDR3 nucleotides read TGTGCCATCAGTGAGTCAGAGGTATTGGGCACTGAAGCTTTCTTT. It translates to CAISESEVLGTEAFF.

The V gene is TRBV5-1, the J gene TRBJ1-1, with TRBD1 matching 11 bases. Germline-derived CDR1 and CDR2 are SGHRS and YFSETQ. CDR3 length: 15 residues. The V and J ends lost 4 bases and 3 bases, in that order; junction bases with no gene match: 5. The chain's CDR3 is CASSPGTGGDTEAFF. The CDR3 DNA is TGCGCCAGCAGCCCGGGGACAGGGGGAGACACTGAAGCTTTCTTT.

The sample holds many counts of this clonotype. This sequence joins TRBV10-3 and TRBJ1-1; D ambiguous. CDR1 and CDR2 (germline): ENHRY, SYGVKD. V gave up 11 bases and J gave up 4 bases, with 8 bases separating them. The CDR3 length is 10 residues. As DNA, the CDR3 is TGTGCCTCCTCGGGCACTGAAGCTTTCTTT. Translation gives CASSGTEAFF.

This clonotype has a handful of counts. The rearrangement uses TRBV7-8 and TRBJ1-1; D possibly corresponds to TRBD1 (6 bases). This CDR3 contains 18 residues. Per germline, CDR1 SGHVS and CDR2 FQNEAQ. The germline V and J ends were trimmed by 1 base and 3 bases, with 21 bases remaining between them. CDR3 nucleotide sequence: TGTGCCAGCAGCTTAGGGATGAGGGGGGGTGTTTGGGACACTGAAGCTTTCTTT. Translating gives CASSLGMRGGVWDTEAFF.

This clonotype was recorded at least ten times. CDR3 amino acids: CASSLEQTRQYF. The DNA for the CDR3 is TGTGCCAGCAGCTTAGAACAGACCAGGCAGTACTTC. The V call is TRBV7-6, the J call TRBJ2-5; D gene ambiguous. Germline loops: CDR1 SGHVS, CDR2 FNYEAQ. The CDR3 has 12 amino acids. Trimming took off 1 base at V and 11 bases at J, with 11 bases between the two ends.

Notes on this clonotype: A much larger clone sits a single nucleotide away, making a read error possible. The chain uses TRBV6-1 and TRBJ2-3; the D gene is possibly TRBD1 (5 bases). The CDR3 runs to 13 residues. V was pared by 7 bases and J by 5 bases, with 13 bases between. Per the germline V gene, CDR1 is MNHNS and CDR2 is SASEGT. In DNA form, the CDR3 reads TGTGCCAGCAATGCACGAAGGGGAGATACGCAGTATTTT. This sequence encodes CASNARRGDTQYF.

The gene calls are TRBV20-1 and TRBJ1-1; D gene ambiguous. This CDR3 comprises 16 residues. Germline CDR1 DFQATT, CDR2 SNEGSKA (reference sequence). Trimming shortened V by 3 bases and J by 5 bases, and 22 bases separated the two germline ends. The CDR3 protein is CSASYLAVAGPTEAFF. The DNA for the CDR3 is TGCAGTGCTAGTTACTTAGCCGTTGCAGGCCCTACTGAAGCTTTCTTT.

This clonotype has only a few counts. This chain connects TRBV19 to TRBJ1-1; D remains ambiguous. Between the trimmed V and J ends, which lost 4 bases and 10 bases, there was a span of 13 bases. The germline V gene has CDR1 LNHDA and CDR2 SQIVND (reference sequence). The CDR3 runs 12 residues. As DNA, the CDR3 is TGTGCCAGTAGTACTAGGACTGCTGCAGCTTTCTTT. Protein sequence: CASSTRTAAAFF.

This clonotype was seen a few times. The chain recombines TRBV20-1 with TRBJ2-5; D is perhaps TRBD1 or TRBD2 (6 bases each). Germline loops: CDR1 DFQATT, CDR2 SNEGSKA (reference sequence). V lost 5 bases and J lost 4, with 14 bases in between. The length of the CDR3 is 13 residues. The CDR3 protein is CSALAEGGETQYF. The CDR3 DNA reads TGCAGTGCTTTAGCGGAGGGGGGAGAGACCCAGTACTTC.

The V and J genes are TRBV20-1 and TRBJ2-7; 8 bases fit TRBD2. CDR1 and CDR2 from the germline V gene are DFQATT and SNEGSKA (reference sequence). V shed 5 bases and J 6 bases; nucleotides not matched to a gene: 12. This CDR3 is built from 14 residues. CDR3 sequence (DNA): TGCAGTGCTGGCCGACTAGCGCAACCCCCCGAGCAGTACTTC. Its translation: CSAGRLAQPPEQYF.

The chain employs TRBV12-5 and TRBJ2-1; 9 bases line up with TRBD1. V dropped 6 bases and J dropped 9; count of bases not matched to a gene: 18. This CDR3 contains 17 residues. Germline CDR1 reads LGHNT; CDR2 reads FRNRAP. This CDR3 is CASGRAITWDREGEQFF. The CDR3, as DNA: TGTGCTAGTGGCCGAGCCATCACCTGGGACAGGGAAGGTGAGCAGTTCTTC. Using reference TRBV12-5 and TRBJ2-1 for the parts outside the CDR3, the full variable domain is DARVTQTPRHKVTEMGQEVTMRCQPILGHNTVFWYRQTMMQGLELLAYFRNRAPLDDSGMPKDRFSAEMPDATLATLKIQPSEPRDSAVYFCASGRAITWDREGEQFFGPGTRLTVL.

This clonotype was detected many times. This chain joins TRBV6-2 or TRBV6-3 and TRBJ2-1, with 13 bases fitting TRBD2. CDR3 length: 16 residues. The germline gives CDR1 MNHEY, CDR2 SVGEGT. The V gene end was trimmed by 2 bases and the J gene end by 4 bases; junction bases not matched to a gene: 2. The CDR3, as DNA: TGTGCCAGCAGTTACAGGGGACTAGCGGGATACAATGAGCAGTTCTTC. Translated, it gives CASSYRGLAGYNEQFF.

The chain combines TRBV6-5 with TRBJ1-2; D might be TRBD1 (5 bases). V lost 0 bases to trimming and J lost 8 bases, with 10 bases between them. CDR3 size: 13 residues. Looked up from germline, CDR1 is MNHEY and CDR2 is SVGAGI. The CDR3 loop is CASSYSIREGYTF. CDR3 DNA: TGTGCCAGCAGTTACTCGATCAGGGAAGGCTACACCTTC.

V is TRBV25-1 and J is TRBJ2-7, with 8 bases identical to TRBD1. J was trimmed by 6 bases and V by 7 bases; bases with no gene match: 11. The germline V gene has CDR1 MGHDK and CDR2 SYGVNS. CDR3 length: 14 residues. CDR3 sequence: CASNDRTGRAEQYF. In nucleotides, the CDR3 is TGTGCCAGCAACGACAGGACAGGGCGGGCCGAGCAGTACTTC.

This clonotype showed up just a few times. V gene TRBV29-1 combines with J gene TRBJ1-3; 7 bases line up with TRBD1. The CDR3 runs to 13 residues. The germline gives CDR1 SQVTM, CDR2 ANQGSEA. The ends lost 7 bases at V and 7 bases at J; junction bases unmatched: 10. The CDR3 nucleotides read TGCAGCGGAACACAGGGGATTCTGAACACCATATATTTT. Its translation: CSGTQGILNTIYF.

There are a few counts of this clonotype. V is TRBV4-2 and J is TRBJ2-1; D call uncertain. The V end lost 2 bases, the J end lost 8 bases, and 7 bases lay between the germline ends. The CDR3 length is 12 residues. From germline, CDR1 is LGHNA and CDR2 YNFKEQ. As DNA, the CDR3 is TGTGCCAGCAGCCAATCCGAGCATGAGCAGTTCTTC. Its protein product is CASSQSEHEQFF.

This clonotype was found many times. CDR3 bases: TGTGCCAGCAGCTCCTTAGATCGGGGACTTTACAATGAGCAGTTCTTC. This sequence encodes CASSSLDRGLYNEQFF. This chain connects TRBV7-2 to TRBJ2-1, with D perhaps matching TRBD2 (6 bases). The CDR3 has 16 amino acids. V was cut by 4 bases and J by 4 bases, with 17 bases left in between. Germline V gives CDR1 SGHTA, CDR2 FQGNSA.

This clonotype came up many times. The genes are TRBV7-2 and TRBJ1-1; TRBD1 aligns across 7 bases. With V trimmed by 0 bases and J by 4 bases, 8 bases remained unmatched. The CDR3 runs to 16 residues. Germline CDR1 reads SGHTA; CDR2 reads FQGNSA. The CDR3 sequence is CASSLAATGMSTEAFF. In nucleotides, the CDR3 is TGTGCCAGCAGCTTAGCGGCGACAGGGATGAGCACTGAAGCTTTCTTT.

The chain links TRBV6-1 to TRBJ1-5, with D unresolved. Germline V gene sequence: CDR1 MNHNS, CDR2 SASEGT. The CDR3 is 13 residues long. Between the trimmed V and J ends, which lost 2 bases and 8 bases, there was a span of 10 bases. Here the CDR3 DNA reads TGTGCCAGCAGTGAAACCCGAAACAAGCCCCAGCATTTT. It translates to CASSETRNKPQHF.

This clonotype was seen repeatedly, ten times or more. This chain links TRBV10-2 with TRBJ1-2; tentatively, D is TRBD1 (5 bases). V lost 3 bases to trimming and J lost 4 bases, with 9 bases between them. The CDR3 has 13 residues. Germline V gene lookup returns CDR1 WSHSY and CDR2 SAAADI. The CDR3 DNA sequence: TGCGCCAGCAGTGACGGGGGTTTCTATGGCTACACCTTC. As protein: CASSDGGFYGYTF.

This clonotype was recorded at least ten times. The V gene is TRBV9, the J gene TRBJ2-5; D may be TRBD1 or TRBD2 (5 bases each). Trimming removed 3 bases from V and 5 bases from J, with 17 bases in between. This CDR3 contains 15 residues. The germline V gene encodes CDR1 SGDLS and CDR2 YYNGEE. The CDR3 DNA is TGTGCCAGCAGCGCATACGGGACCAAAGGGGAGACCCAGTACTTC. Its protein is CASSAYGTKGETQYF.

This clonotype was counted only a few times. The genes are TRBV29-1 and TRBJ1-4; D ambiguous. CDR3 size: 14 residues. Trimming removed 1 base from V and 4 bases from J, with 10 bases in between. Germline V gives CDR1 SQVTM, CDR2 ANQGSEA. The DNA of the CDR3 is TGCAGCGTTGAAGTGGGTTTGGGTAATGAAAAACTGTTTTTT. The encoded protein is CSVEVGLGNEKLFF.